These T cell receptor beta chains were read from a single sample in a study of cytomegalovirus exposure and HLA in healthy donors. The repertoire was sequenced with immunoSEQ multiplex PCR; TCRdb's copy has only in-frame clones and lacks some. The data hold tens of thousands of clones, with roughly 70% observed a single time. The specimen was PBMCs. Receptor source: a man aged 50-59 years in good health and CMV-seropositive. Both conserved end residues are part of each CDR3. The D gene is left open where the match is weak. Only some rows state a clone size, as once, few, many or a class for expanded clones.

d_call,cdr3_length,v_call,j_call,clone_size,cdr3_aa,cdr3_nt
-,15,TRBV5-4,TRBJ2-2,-,CASSYNLQSTGELFF,TGTGCCAGCAGCTATAATCTACAGAGCACCGGGGAGCTGTTTTTT
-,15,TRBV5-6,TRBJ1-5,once,CASSSGPRGNQPQHF,TGTGCCAGCAGCTCGGGACCACGGGGGAATCAGCCCCAGCATTTT
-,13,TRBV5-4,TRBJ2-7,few,CASSLAISYEQYF,TGTGCCAGCAGCTTGGCTATTTCCTACGAGCAGTACTTC
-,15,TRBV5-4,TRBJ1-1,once,CASSLERVSGAEAFF,TGTGCCAGCAGCTTGGAAAGGGTCTCAGGGGCTGAAGCTTTCTTT
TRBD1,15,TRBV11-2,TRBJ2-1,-,CASSLDRGWNNEQFF,TGTGCCAGCAGCTTAGACAGGGGGTGGAACAATGAGCAGTTCTTC
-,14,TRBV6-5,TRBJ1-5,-,CASRKTVSNQPQHF,TGTGCCAGCAGGAAGACAGTTAGCAATCAGCCCCAGCATTTT
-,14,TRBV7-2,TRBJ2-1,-,CASSLVVGGNEQFF,TGTGCCAGCAGCTTAGTAGTGGGAGGCAATGAGCAGTTCTTC
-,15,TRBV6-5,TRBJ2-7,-,CASSRPSQGFYEQYF,TGTGCCAGCAGTCGACCTTCACAGGGTTTCTACGAGCAGTACTTC
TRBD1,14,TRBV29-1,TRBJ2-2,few,CSVRTGVNTGELFF,TGCAGCGTCAGGACAGGGGTTAACACCGGGGAGCTGTTTTTT
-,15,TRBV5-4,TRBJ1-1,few,CASSLEGGLNTEAFF,TGTGCCAGCAGCTTGGAGGGGGGGCTGAACACTGAAGCTTTCTTT
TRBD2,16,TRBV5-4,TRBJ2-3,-,CASSFGREGRADTQYF,TGTGCCAGCAGCTTCGGGCGGGAGGGCCGGGCAGATACGCAGTATTTT
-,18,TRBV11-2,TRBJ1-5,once,CASSLVFEGRGLGQPQHF,TGTGCCAGCAGCTTAGTTTTTGAAGGGAGGGGATTGGGTCAGCCCCAGCATTTT
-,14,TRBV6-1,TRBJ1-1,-,CASSEVRQHTEAFF,TGTGCCAGCAGTGAAGTCAGGCAACACACTGAAGCTTTCTTT
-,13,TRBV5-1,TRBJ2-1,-,CASSLGTYNEQFF,TGCGCCAGCAGCTTGGGCACTTACAATGAGCAGTTCTTC
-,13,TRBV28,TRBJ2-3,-,CATQGGSEDTQYF,TGTGCCACCCAGGGAGGTTCTGAAGATACGCAGTATTTT
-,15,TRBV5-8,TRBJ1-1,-,CASRFPTQKNTEAFF,TGTGCCAGCAGGTTCCCGACACAAAAGAACACTGAAGCTTTCTTT
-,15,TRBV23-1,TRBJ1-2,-,CASSQSGGRNYGYTF,TGCGCCAGCAGTCAATCAGGGGGAAGGAACTATGGCTACACCTTC
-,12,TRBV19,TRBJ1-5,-,CASRGLQQPQHF,TGTGCCAGTAGGGGTTTACAGCAGCCCCAGCATTTT
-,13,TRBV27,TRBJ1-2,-,CASSLSGENGYTF,TGTGCCAGCAGTTTATCCGGGGAGAATGGCTACACCTTC
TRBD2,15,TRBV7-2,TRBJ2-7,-,CASSFASGRALEQYF,TGTGCCAGCAGCTTCGCTAGCGGGAGGGCGTTAGAGCAGTACTTC
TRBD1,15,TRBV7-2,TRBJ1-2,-,CASSPTPTGARGYTF,TGTGCCAGCAGCCCAACCCCGACAGGGGCTCGAGGCTACACCTTC
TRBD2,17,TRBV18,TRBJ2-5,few,CASSPPAGGAEKKTQYF,TGTGCCAGCTCACCACCAGCCGGGGGGGCCGAGAAAAAGACCCAGTACTTC
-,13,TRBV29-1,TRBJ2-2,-,CSVWGENTGELFF,TGCAGCGTTTGGGGGGAGAACACCGGGGAGCTGTTTTTT
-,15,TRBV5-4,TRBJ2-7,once,CASSRSGSGSYEQYF,TGTGCCAGCAGCCGCAGCGGGTCCGGCTCCTACGAGCAGTACTTC
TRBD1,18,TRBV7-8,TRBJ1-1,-,CASSFLRPPGQQNTEAFF,TGTGCCAGCAGTTTCCTCCGTCCACCGGGACAGCAGAACACTGAAGCTTTCTTT
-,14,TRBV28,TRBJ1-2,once,CASSTSPGNYGYTF,TGTGCCAGCAGTACGTCCCCAGGGAACTATGGCTACACCTTC
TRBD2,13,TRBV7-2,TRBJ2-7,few,CASSSGRVYEQYF,TGTGCCAGCAGCTCAGGGAGGGTCTACGAGCAGTACTTC